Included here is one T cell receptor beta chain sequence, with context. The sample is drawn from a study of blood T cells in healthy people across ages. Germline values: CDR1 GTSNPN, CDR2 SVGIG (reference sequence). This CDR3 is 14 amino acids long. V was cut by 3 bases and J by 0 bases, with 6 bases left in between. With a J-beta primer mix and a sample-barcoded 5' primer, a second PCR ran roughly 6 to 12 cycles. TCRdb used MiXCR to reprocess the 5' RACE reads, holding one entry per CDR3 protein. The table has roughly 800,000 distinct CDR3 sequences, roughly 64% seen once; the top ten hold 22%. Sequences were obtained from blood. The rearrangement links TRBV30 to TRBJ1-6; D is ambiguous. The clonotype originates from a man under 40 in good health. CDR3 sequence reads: CAWRASSYNSPLHF. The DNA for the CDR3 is TGTGCCTGGAGAGCAAGCTCCTATAATTCACCCCTCCACTTT. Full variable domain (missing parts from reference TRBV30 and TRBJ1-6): SQTIHQWPATLVQPVGSPLSLECTVEGTSNPNLYWYRQAAGRGLQLLFYSVGIGQISSEVPQNLSASRPQDRQFILSSKKLLLSDSGFYLCAWRASSYNSPLHFGNGTRLTVT.